A selection of T cell receptor beta chains follows, all from one sample in a study of post-analysis software for immune sequencing data. TCRdb redid the calling of the PCR reads with MiXCR, one entry per CDR3 protein. This table has roughly 800,000 distinct CDR3 sequences, about 50% appearing once. The sequenced material came from blood. The receptors derive from a girl aged 5-17 years with multiple sclerosis. Each CDR3 is given with its conserved first and last residue. A D gene is named only where the DNA matches it firmly. The size of a clone is reported for some rows only, either as once, few or many, or as a class for expanded clones.

J | V | size | D | DNA | CDR3
TRBJ2-5 | TRBV20-1 | NA | TRBD1 | TGCAGTGCTAGACCTACCGACAGGGGGCCGGAGACCCAGTACTTC | CSARPTDRGPETQYF
TRBJ2-5 | TRBV6-6 | NA | NA | TGTGCCAGCAGAGCCGGGACTATAGGAAGGGGGGAGCAGTACTTC | CASRAGTIGRGEQYF
TRBJ2-7 | TRBV15 | NA | TRBD1 | TGTGCCACCAGCAGAAGACAGGGGGCAGACGAGCAGTACTTC | CATSRRQGADEQYF
TRBJ1-2 | TRBV6-1 | few | NA | TGTGCCAGCAGTGAAGCGCTTCGAGGAACCTATGGCTACACCTTC | CASSEALRGTYGYTF
TRBJ2-1 | TRBV27 | NA | NA | TGTGCCAGCAACCTCCTGACAAGCAGGGGCAATGAGCAGTTCTTC | CASNLLTSRGNEQFF
TRBJ1-1 | TRBV29-1 | NA | NA | TGCAGCGCTGCCCCGGGCCAGTCTCTTAAGAACGCTGAAGCTTTCTTT | CSAAPGQSLKNAEAFF
TRBJ2-6 | TRBV29-1 | NA | NA | TGCAGCGTTAACTCTGGGGCCAACGTCCTGACTTTC | CSVNSGANVLTF
TRBJ2-3 | TRBV10-3 | NA | TRBD1 | TGTGCCATCAGCGGAACCGGGACAGGGGGCATAGATACGCAGTATTTT | CAISGTGTGGIDTQYF
TRBJ2-7 | TRBV20-1 | NA | NA | TGCAGTGCTAGAGTCCAAGCGGGTCACTACGAGCAGTACTTC | CSARVQAGHYEQYF
TRBJ2-7 | TRBV9 | NA | NA | TGTGCCAGCAGCGTAGCAGCAACAGACTCCTACGAGCAGTACTTC | CASSVAATDSYEQYF
TRBJ2-2 | TRBV29-1 | NA | NA | TGCAGCGTTGGACTCATGAACACCGGGGAGCTGTTTTTT | CSVGLMNTGELFF
TRBJ2-5 | TRBV6-6 | NA | TRBD2 | TGTGCCAGCAGCAACCCCCCTAGCGGGGCACAAGAGACCCAGTACTTC | CASSNPPSGAQETQYF
TRBJ2-1 | TRBV6-1 | few | NA | TGTGCCAGCAGGTCCATCCGACAATCTGGCCCCTACAATGAGCAGTTCTTC | CASRSIRQSGPYNEQFF
TRBJ2-1 | TRBV3-1 | NA | TRBD2 | TGTGCCAGCAGCCAAGATGGACTAGGTTCCTACAATGAGCAGTTCTTC | CASSQDGLGSYNEQFF
TRBJ1-6 | TRBV7-8 | few | NA | TGTGCCAGCAGCGTCACGGCTGAATCCTATAATTCACCCCTCCACTTT | CASSVTAESYNSPLHF
TRBJ2-7 | TRBV5-1 | NA | NA | TGCGCCAGCAGCGGACCCGGGTCTCGAGCCTACGAGCAGTACTTC | CASSGPGSRAYEQYF
TRBJ2-6 | TRBV29-1 | NA | TRBD1 | TGCAGCGTTGAAGAAACAGGGGGCGGTACGGGGGCCAACGTCCTGACTTTC | CSVEETGGGTGANVLTF
TRBJ2-3 | TRBV3-1 | NA | NA | TGTGCCAGCAGCAGATACCTAGGGGGGGATACGCAGTATTTT | CASSRYLGGDTQYF
TRBJ1-2 | TRBV27 | NA | NA | TGTGCCAGCAGTTCCACAGGGTATCATGGCTACACCTTC | CASSSTGYHGYTF
TRBJ1-2 | TRBV7-9 | NA | NA | TGTGCCAGCAGCTCGCAGACTCCTTCCGGCCTGGGCTACACCTTC | CASSSQTPSGLGYTF
TRBJ1-1 | TRBV12-3/TRBV12-4 | NA | NA | TGTGCCAGCACACCGGGTCCCATGAACACTGAAGCTTTCTTT | CASTPGPMNTEAFF
TRBJ1-1 | TRBV5-1 | NA | NA | TGCGCCAGCAGCTGGGACGGAGGACTGAACACTGAAGCTTTCTTT | CASSWDGGLNTEAFF
TRBJ2-1 | TRBV6-1 | once | TRBD2 | TGTGCCTCCAGGGCGGGAGCCATCAATGAGCAGTTCTTC | CASRAGAINEQFF
TRBJ2-1 | TRBV7-8 | NA | TRBD2 | TGTGCCAGCAGCTCAGGACTAGCCGCTAGGAACTCCTACAATGAGCAGTTCTTC | CASSSGLAARNSYNEQFF
TRBJ2-7 | TRBV29-1 | NA | TRBD1 | TGCAGCGTTGCGGCAGGGGGCACGATCTACGAGCAGTACTTC | CSVAAGGTIYEQYF
TRBJ2-3 | TRBV4-1 | NA | NA | TGCGCCAGCAGGCAACTAGCTAGCACAGATACGCAGTATTTT | CASRQLASTDTQYF
TRBJ2-1 | TRBV7-9 | few | NA | TGTGCCAGCAGCGATAGGGGCGCGGTGAGCAATGAGCAGTTCTTC | CASSDRGAVSNEQFF
TRBJ2-7 | TRBV21-1 | NA | NA | TGTGCCAGCAGCGCACATCCGGGACTAGCGGAGATCTACGAGCAGTACTTC | CASSAHPGLAEIYEQYF
TRBJ2-5 | TRBV7-6 | NA | TRBD2 | TGTGCCAGCAGCCTCGGGACTAGCGGGGGGGCCGCGTTCCCAGAGACCCAGTACTTC | CASSLGTSGGAAFPETQYF
TRBJ2-7 | TRBV10-3 | NA | TRBD1 | TGTGCCATCAGCCACGGACAGGGCACCTACGAGCAGTACTTC | CAISHGQGTYEQYF
TRBJ2-1 | TRBV12-3/TRBV12-4 | few | NA | TGTGCCAGCAGTTTAGGGGGCCCTGAGCAGTTCTTC | CASSLGGPEQFF
TRBJ2-7 | TRBV27 | few | NA | TGTGCCAGCAGTTTGGCCCCCGGGGGAGCCTACGAGCAGTACTTC | CASSLAPGGAYEQYF
TRBJ1-2 | TRBV7-9 | NA | NA | TGTGCCAGCAGCTCGACAGGTGATTTCTATGGCTACACCTTC | CASSSTGDFYGYTF
TRBJ2-3 | TRBV2 | few | TRBD1 | TGTGCCAGCAGGTCGGGACAGAGGACTGGCACAGATACGCAGTATTTT | CASRSGQRTGTDTQYF
TRBJ2-1 | TRBV5-1 | NA | TRBD2 | TGCGCCAGCAGCTGGAACATAGCGGGAGGAGGAAATGAGCAGTTCTTC | CASSWNIAGGGNEQFF
TRBJ1-5 | TRBV3-1 | NA | NA | TGTGCCAGCAGCCAAAACACCGTTCAAGGCAATCAGCCCCAGCATTTT | CASSQNTVQGNQPQHF
TRBJ2-1 | TRBV20-1 | NA | NA | TGCAGTGCTAGAGAAGACTCTCATGAGCAGTTCTTC | CSAREDSHEQFF
TRBJ2-5 | TRBV6-6 | NA | NA | TGTGCCAGCAGTTACTCGGCGGGATTAGAGACCCAGTACTTC | CASSYSAGLETQYF
TRBJ2-3 | TRBV12-5 | NA | NA | TGTGCTAGTGGTTTGGGGGGGTACAGCACAGATACGCAGTATTTT | CASGLGGYSTDTQYF
TRBJ2-1 | TRBV9 | once | NA | TGTGCCAGCAGCGTGAGACAAAACAATGAGCAGTTCTTC | CASSVRQNNEQFF
TRBJ2-5 | TRBV3-1 | NA | NA | NA | CASRGGGGYTFGSGTIREQYF
TRBJ2-5 | TRBV6-5 | NA | TRBD2 | TGTGCCAGCAGTTATCGCGGACTAGCGGGATCACCCTCAGAGACCCAGTACTTC | CASSYRGLAGSPSETQYF
TRBJ2-7 | TRBV29-1 | few | TRBD1 | TGCAGCGTTTACTCAGGGGGTAGCTCCTACGAGCAGTACTTC | CSVYSGGSSYEQYF
TRBJ1-2 | TRBV15 | NA | NA | TGTGCCACCAGCGGGCGTAGGGACCGTGGGAAAACTAACTATGGCTACACCTTC | CATSGRRDRGKTNYGYTF
TRBJ2-7 | TRBV6-6 | NA | NA | TGTGCCAGCAGCCCGAGGACGGAATACGAGCAGTACTTC | CASSPRTEYEQYF
TRBJ2-7 | TRBV7-8 | NA | NA | TGTGCCAGCAGCCAGAGGACACCCTCCTCTTACGAGCAGTACTTC | CASSQRTPSSYEQYF
TRBJ1-2 | TRBV7-8 | NA | NA | TGTGCCAGCAGCTTAGTTAGGGCGGACTATGGCTACACCTTC | CASSLVRADYGYTF
TRBJ2-1 | TRBV20-1 | NA | NA | TGCAGTGCTAGTGGGGTGCTGGCGGACTCCTACAATGAGCAGTTCTTC | CSASGVLADSYNEQFF
TRBJ2-3 | TRBV6-1 | NA | TRBD2 | TGTGCCAGCAGTCCACTGACTAGCGGGGACCAAGCGCAGTATTTT | CASSPLTSGDQAQYF